Below, 30 T cell receptor beta chains from the same sample are listed, as sequenced in a study of CD8 T cells in Susac syndrome. Random-hexamer reverse transcription was applied to roughly 0.45 to 1 ug RNA. TCRdb called the immunoSEQ multiplex PCR reads again in MiXCR, with one record for every CDR3 protein. The sample holds some 140,000 distinct CDR3 sequences, 85% to 95% seen once. The sequenced sample was CD8+ T cells from PBMCs. The source is a human donor with Susac syndrome.

This chain uses TRBV20-1 with TRBJ2-7; tentatively, D is TRBD2 (5 bases). V lost 2 bases to trimming and J lost 5 bases, with 16 bases between them. CDR3 length equals 14 residues. Germline V gene lookup returns CDR1 DFQATT and CDR2 SNEGSKA (reference sequence). The CDR3 DNA follows: TGCAGTGCTAGACACCCCCGAACGAGGGACGAGCAGTACTTC. Encoded protein: CSARHPRTRDEQYF.

This chain uses TRBV11-2 with TRBJ2-7, with 7 bases that match TRBD1. Looked up from germline, CDR1 is SGHAT and CDR2 is FQNNGV. After removal of 2 bases from V and 4 bases from J, the junction contained 8 bases not matched to a gene. There are 15 residues in the CDR3. The CDR3 sequence is CASSLYRGGAYEQYF. CDR3 nucleotides: TGTGCCAGCAGCTTATATCGAGGGGGCGCGTACGAGCAGTACTTC.

The chain couples TRBV29-1 to TRBJ1-1; D not certain. Germline V gene lookup returns CDR1 SQVTM and CDR2 ANQGSEA. This CDR3 comprises 11 residues. V lost 6 bases, J lost 3 bases, and 8 bases lay in between. Written as DNA, the CDR3 is TGCAGCGTCCCCGGTGACACTGAAGCTTTCTTT. This encodes CSVPGDTEAFF.

This chain uses TRBV6-6 with TRBJ2-1; a weak D match, TRBD2 (7 bases). The CDR3 is 15 amino acids. V lost 4 bases and J 5 bases, leaving 15 bases between the germline ends. From germline, CDR1 is MNHNY and CDR2 SVGAGI (reference sequence). CDR3 coding DNA: TGTGCCAGCAGTTCCCAAGGGGGGGACAACAATGAGCAGTTCTTC. This sequence encodes CASSSQGGDNNEQFF.

The chain recombines TRBV19 with TRBJ2-5; the D call may be TRBD1 or TRBD2 (5 bases each). CDR3 size: 16 residues. The V gene's germline CDR1 is LNHDA and CDR2 SQIVND (reference sequence). Trimming left V 4 bases short and J 3 bases short, with 18 bases between. This chain's CDR3 is CASSNLQESGEETQYF. CDR3 nucleotides: TGTGCCAGTAGTAACTTACAGGAATCCGGGGAAGAGACCCAGTACTTC.

The V and J genes are TRBV20-1 and TRBJ2-7; D tentatively reads TRBD1 or TRBD2 (6 bases each). CDR3 length equals 13 residues. V lost 3 bases and J lost 1, with 10 bases in between. Germline V CDR1 and CDR2: DFQATT, SNEGSKA (reference sequence). In DNA form, the CDR3 reads TGCAGTGCTAGTGAGGGGGGTTCCTACGAGCAGTACTTC. It translates to CSASEGGSYEQYF.

The chain combines TRBV30 with TRBJ2-2; 7 nucleotides agree with TRBD2. Germline V gives CDR1 GTSNPN, CDR2 SVGIG (reference sequence). The V gene end was trimmed by 4 bases and the J gene end by 0 bases; junction bases not matched to a gene: 5. This CDR3 comprises 15 residues. CDR3 protein: CAWMAGTTNTGELFF. DNA of the CDR3: TGTGCCTGGATGGCGGGGACTACGAACACCGGGGAGCTGTTTTTT.

The CDR3: CASSQGLAGGWPVVLYTDTQYF. The CDR3 nucleotides are TGCGCCAGCAGCCAAGGACTAGCGGGAGGTTGGCCCGTAGTGCTATACACAGATACGCAGTATTTT. The chain has TRBV4-1 and TRBJ2-3; 13 bases map to TRBD2. The CDR3 consists of 22 residues. V was clipped by 1 base and J by 2 bases; unmatched bases: 18. Germline-derived CDR1 and CDR2 are MGHRA and YSYEKL.

This clonotype appeared once. The gene calls are TRBV19 and TRBJ2-1, with no clear D. Germline V CDR1 and CDR2: LNHDA, SQIVND (reference sequence). The CDR3 sequence is 14 residues long. V lost 1 base, J lost 8 bases, and 12 bases lay in between. CDR3 in amino acids: CASSIGAKIDEQFF. CDR3 in DNA: TGTGCCAGTAGTATAGGGGCTAAAATAGATGAGCAGTTCTTC.

The chain links TRBV7-9 to TRBJ1-2, with TRBD1 identical over 7 bases. This CDR3 comprises 11 residues. Looked up from germline, CDR1 is SEHNR and CDR2 is FQNEAQ (reference sequence). Germline trimming cut 7 bases from V and 7 bases from J; bases unmatched to any gene: 3. The CDR3 DNA sequence: TGTGCCAGCACCGACAGGGCTGGCTACACCTTC. Translation gives CASTDRAGYTF.

The chain couples TRBV11-2 to TRBJ1-3; 9 bases are a match to TRBD1. With 3 bases clipped from V and 2 bases from J, the junction kept 2 bases outside the gene matches. Germline values: CDR1 SGHAT, CDR2 FQNNGV. CDR3 length: 15 residues. The CDR3 nucleotides are TGTGCCAGCAGCTTTCGGACAGGGGCTGGAAACACCATATATTTT. It is translated as CASSFRTGAGNTIYF.

The chain combines TRBV7-9 with TRBJ2-1; D gene uncertain. The V end was cut by 1 base, the J end by 7 bases, with 11 bases between. Germline lookup yields CDR1 SEHNR and CDR2 FQNEAQ (reference sequence). The CDR3 is 14 amino acids. The CDR3, as DNA: TGTGCCAGCAGCTTAGAGGCTGGGCTGAATGAGCAGTTCTTC. It is translated as CASSLEAGLNEQFF.

This clonotype is a singleton in its sample. V is TRBV30 and J is TRBJ1-2; a weak D match, TRBD1 (5 bases). Between the trimmed V and J ends, which lost 1 base and 2 bases, there was a span of 23 bases. Germline V gene lookup returns CDR1 GTSNPN and CDR2 SVGIG (reference sequence). The CDR3 covers 18 residues. CDR3 amino acids: CAWSAVRGGMRGNYGYTF. The CDR3, as DNA: TGTGCCTGGAGTGCCGTAAGGGGCGGTATGAGGGGAAACTATGGCTACACCTTC.

J is TRBJ2-3 and V is TRBV7-9; D is uncertain. This CDR3 is built from 12 residues. Deletions cut 5 bases from V and 1 base from J, with 4 bases between. The germline gives CDR1 SEHNR, CDR2 FQNEAQ (reference sequence). This CDR3 is CASSDRTDTQYF. The CDR3 DNA sequence: TGTGCCAGCAGCGACCGCACAGATACGCAGTATTTT.

The V gene is TRBV7-6, the J gene TRBJ2-1; TRBD2 matches 7 bases. The J segment lost 1 base and the V segment lost 3 bases, leaving 9 bases of the junction unmatched. CDR1 SGHVS and CDR2 FNYEAQ come from the germline V gene. The CDR3 length is 17 residues. The CDR3 protein is CASSFRKAGPSYNEQFF. The CDR3 DNA sequence: TGTGCCAGCAGCTTTCGTAAAGCGGGACCGTCCTACAATGAGCAGTTCTTC. Full variable domain (outside the CDR3, taken from reference TRBV7-6 and TRBJ2-1): GAGVSQSPRYKVTKRGQDVALRCDPISGHVSLYWYRQALGQGPEFLTYFNYEAQQDKSGLPNDRFSAERPEGSISTLTIQRTEQRDSAMYRCASSFRKAGPSYNEQFFGPGTRLTVL.

This clonotype was recorded once. The chain recombines TRBV20-1 with TRBJ2-1, with 14 positions matching TRBD2. The germline V gene has CDR1 DFQATT and CDR2 SNEGSKA (reference sequence). The CDR3 is 17 amino acids. Trimming took 6 bases from V and 8 from J; bases not matched to a gene: 15. The CDR3: CSARLAGGPNYRDEQFF. CDR3 in DNA: TGCAGTGCCCGACTAGCGGGAGGGCCAAATTATCGGGATGAGCAGTTCTTC.

The CDR3 is CASSLLEGYTF. In nucleotides, the CDR3 is TGCGCCAGCAGCTTGTTAGAGGGCTACACCTTC. The V call is TRBV5-1, the J call TRBJ1-2; no reliable D call. The CDR3 spans 11 residues. The V gene lost 1 base and the J gene lost 8 bases, with 6 bases spanning the gap. Germline CDR1 SGHRS, CDR2 YFSETQ. Combining the CDR3 with reference TRBV5-1 and TRBJ1-2 gives the whole variable domain KAGVTQTPRYLIKTRGQQVTLSCSPISGHRSVSWYQQTPGQGLQFLFEYFSETQRNKGNFPGRFSGRQFSNSRSEMNVSTLELGDSALYLCASSLLEGYTFGSGTRLTVV.

This chain uses TRBV12-3 or TRBV12-4 with TRBJ1-2, with D uncertain. The germline V and J ends were trimmed by 3 bases and 6 bases, with 5 bases remaining between them. The CDR3 is made up of 11 amino acids. The CDR3: CASSFGNGYTF. CDR3 bases: TGTGCCAGCAGTTTCGGGAATGGCTACACCTTC.

This clonotype was found once. This chain uses TRBV24-1 with TRBJ2-1; possibly TRBD2 for D (6 bases). The CDR3 extends over 16 amino acids. V gave up 0 bases and J gave up 9 bases, with 17 bases separating them. Germline CDR1 is KGHDR and CDR2 is SFDVKD. CDR3 sequence: CATSDLQGGDGGEQFF. The CDR3 DNA is TGTGCCACCAGTGATTTGCAAGGCGGCGACGGGGGTGAGCAGTTCTTC.

The chain employs TRBV27 and TRBJ2-7; tentative D call: TRBD2 (5 bases). Germline assignment: CDR1 MNHEY and CDR2 SMNVEV (reference sequence). The CDR3 has 15 residues. Trimming shortened V by 2 bases and J by 5 bases, and 16 bases separated the two germline ends. The CDR3 coding sequence is TGTGCCAGCAGTTTAAGCAGCGGTAGCTCTAACGAGCAGTACTTC. It is translated as CASSLSSGSSNEQYF.

The CDR3 here is CASSPDGRAEDTQYF. The CDR3 coding sequence is TGTGCCAGCAGCCCAGACGGGAGGGCAGAGGATACGCAGTATTTT. V and J are TRBV9 and TRBJ2-3; 8 bases agree with TRBD2. Trimming cost V 4 bases and J 6 bases; bases outside gene matches: 10. CDR1 and CDR2 (germline): SGDLS, YYNGEE. The CDR3 sequence is 15 residues long. Full variable domain (remainder filled in from reference TRBV9 and TRBJ2-3): DSGVTQTPKHLITATGQRVTLRCSPRSGDLSVYWYQQSLDQGLQFLIQYYNGEERAKGNILERFSAQQFPDLHSELNLSSLELGDSALYFCASSPDGRAEDTQYFGPGTRLTVL.

V is TRBV13 and J is TRBJ2-1; D gene uncertain. Trimming took 6 bases from V and 8 from J, leaving 26 bases between them. The CDR3 runs to 17 residues. Germline assignment: CDR1 PRHDT and CDR2 FYEKMQ (reference sequence). CDR3 amino acids: CASSSAGQAPSIDEQFF. For the CDR3, the DNA is TGTGCCAGCAGTTCCGCAGGCCAGGCCCCTTCGATCGATGAGCAGTTCTTC. Full variable domain (outside the CDR3, taken from reference TRBV13 and TRBJ2-1): AAGVIQSPRHLIKEKRETATLKCYPIPRHDTVYWYQQGPGQDPQFLISFYEKMQSDKGSIPDRFSAQQFSDYHSELNMSSLELGDSALYFCASSSAGQAPSIDEQFFGPGTRLTVL.

The V gene is TRBV24-1, the J gene TRBJ1-1; weak D call: TRBD1 (5 bases). Germline assignment: CDR1 KGHDR and CDR2 SFDVKD. Trimming left V 9 bases short and J 5 bases short, with 9 bases between. The CDR3 totals 11 residues. The CDR3 spells CATQEGTEAFF. The CDR3 nucleotides read TGTGCCACCCAAGAGGGGACTGAAGCTTTCTTT.

V is TRBV28 and J is TRBJ1-5, with D possibly matching TRBD1 (5 bases). Trimming left V 5 bases short and J 1 base short, with 15 bases between. The V gene's germline CDR1 is MDHEN and CDR2 SYDVKM. The CDR3 length is 16 residues. In nucleotides, the CDR3 is TGTGCCAGCAGTGTACTCGGAGGGGAGAGCAATCAGCCCCAGCATTTT. Its protein is CASSVLGGESNQPQHF. The full variable domain, in which reference TRBV28 and TRBJ1-5 provide the parts outside the CDR3, is DVKVTQSSRYLVKRTGEKVFLECVQDMDHENMFWYRQDPGLGLRLIYFSYDVKMKEKGDIPEGYSVSREKKERFSLILESASTNQTSMYLCASSVLGGESNQPQHFGDGTRLSIL.

This sequence joins TRBV30 and TRBJ2-2; TRBD2 might be the D (6 bases). The V end was cut by 4 bases, the J end by 4 bases, with 19 bases between. Germline CDR1 GTSNPN, CDR2 SVGIG (reference sequence). CDR3 length: 16 amino acids. CDR3 sequence: CAWMGLATRGTGELFF. Written as DNA, the CDR3 is TGTGCCTGGATGGGTTTGGCGACGCGGGGCACCGGGGAGCTGTTTTTT.

The rearrangement links TRBV29-1 to TRBJ2-7; D call uncertain. CDR3 length: 13 amino acids. Trimming shortened V by 6 bases and J by 1 base, and 13 bases separated the two germline ends. Germline V gene sequence: CDR1 SQVTM, CDR2 ANQGSEA. As DNA, the CDR3 is TGCAGCGTAGCCGGAGAGAGGTCCTACGAGCAGTACTTC. It codes for CSVAGERSYEQYF.

This clonotype has only one observation. The chain couples TRBV1 to TRBJ2-7; the table's D call, TRBD1, has no DNA check behind it. TRBV1 is deemed a pseudogene. CDR3 length: 18 residues. Here the CDR3 reads CTSSHGTGGPPEAYEQYF. CDR3 sequence (DNA): TGCACCAGCAGCCATGGGACAGGCGGACCGCCTGAGGCCTACGAGCAGTACTTC.

The chain links TRBV6-5 to TRBJ1-1; 10 positions agree with TRBD1. Germline V lookup: CDR1 MNHEY, CDR2 SVGAGI. V gave up 8 bases and J gave up 8 bases; unmatched junction bases: 8. The CDR3 is 13 amino acids. The CDR3 nucleotides are TGTGCCAGCGGGGGACAGGGGAACCTAGAAGCTTTCTTT. This gives the protein CASGGQGNLEAFF.

V usage is TRBV9 and J usage is TRBJ2-1; 7 nucleotides line up with TRBD2. The CDR3 is 16 amino acids. Germline CDR1 SGDLS, CDR2 YYNGEE. V lost 3 bases to trimming and J lost 5 bases; unmatched junction nucleotides: 11. For the CDR3, the DNA is TGTGCCAGCAGCGCTAGGGGCGGGAGTGGCGACAATGAGCAGTTCTTC. Its protein is CASSARGGSGDNEQFF.

CDR3 coding DNA: TGTGCCAGCAGGGCCGGACAGGGCTACACAGATACGCAGTATTTT. Amino acids: CASRAGQGYTDTQYF. The gene calls are TRBV13 and TRBJ2-3; 8 bases align to TRBD1. Trimming took 6 bases from V and 2 from J; bases not matched to a gene: 7. Germline CDR1 PRHDT, CDR2 FYEKMQ (reference sequence). The CDR3 spans 15 residues.